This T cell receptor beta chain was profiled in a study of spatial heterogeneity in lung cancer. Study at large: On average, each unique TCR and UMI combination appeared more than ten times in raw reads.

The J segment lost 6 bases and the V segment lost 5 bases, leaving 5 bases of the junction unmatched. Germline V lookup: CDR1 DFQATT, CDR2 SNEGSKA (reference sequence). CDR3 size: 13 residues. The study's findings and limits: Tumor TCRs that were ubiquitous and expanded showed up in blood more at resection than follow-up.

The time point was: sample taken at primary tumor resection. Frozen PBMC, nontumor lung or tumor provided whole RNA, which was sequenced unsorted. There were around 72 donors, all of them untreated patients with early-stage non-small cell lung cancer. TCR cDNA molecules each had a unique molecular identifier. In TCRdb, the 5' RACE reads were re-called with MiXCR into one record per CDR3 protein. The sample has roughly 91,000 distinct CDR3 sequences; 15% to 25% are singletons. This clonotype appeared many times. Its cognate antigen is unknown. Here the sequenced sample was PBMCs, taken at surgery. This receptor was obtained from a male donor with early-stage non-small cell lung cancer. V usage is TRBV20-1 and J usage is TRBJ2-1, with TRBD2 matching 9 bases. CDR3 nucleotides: TGCAGTGCTCGGCTAGCGGGGCCCAATGAGCAGTTCTTC. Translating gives CSARLAGPNEQFF.